The subject of this entry is one T cell receptor beta chain. Other DNA sequences in the sample encode the same CDR3. The data derive from a study of blood T cell repertoires in COVID-19. The wider study: From the United States, Italy and Spain came samples of acute and convalescent COVID-19. The analysed material was cDNA or gDNA that came from T cells, B-cell-depleted T cells, or PBMCs.

The CDR3 runs 12 residues. The junction had 2 bases not matched to a gene; V was cut back by 5 bases and J by 8 bases. Germline loops: CDR1 SGHAT, CDR2 FQDESV (reference sequence). As processed by the authors: Estimation of nucleated cell counts was performed using reference gene primer amplification. Profiling relied on immunoSEQ multiplex PCR, and the TCRdb table lists in-frame clones only, not all of them. The V and J calls and clone size were taken over from that table, and D and trimming were inferred from the DNA. The sample carries roughly 310,000 clones, approximately 87% recorded once. Sequencing was carried out using peripheral blood. This TCR derives from a woman in her 50s with active or convalescent COVID-19. The V call is TRBV11-1, the J call TRBJ1-2, with 10 bases lining up with TRBD1. Written as DNA, the CDR3 is TGTGCCAGCAGCCCGACAGGGGGCGGCTACACCTTC. Its protein product is CASSPTGGGYTF.